Detailed here is one T cell receptor (beta chain). Its specificity is unknown. Germline CDR1 GTSNPN, CDR2 SVGIG (reference sequence). Between the trimmed V and J ends, which lost 5 bases and 5 bases, there was a span of 22 bases. The CDR3 is 15 amino acids. This table comes from immunoSEQ multiplex PCR, and its TCRdb copy is limited to in-frame clones, with some not included. The data contain some 2,000,000 clones, roughly 96% of them singletons. This record belongs to a study of shared clonotypes between healthy human individuals. Whole-study results and caveats: In several donors, about 5% of naive CD4 clonotypes appeared in common. Investigators collected only blood, and repertoires in tissues likely differ.

This sequence joins TRBV30 and TRBJ2-7; D gene unclear. The TCR originated in a man between 18 and 35 years old in good health. Source material: naive CD4+ T cells sorted from blood. Subset noted: CD45RA+ positively selected. In DNA, the CDR3 is TGTGCCTGGGGGGATTTAAGGATGAGGACCCACGAGCAGTACTTC. This codes for CAWGDLRMRTHEQYF.